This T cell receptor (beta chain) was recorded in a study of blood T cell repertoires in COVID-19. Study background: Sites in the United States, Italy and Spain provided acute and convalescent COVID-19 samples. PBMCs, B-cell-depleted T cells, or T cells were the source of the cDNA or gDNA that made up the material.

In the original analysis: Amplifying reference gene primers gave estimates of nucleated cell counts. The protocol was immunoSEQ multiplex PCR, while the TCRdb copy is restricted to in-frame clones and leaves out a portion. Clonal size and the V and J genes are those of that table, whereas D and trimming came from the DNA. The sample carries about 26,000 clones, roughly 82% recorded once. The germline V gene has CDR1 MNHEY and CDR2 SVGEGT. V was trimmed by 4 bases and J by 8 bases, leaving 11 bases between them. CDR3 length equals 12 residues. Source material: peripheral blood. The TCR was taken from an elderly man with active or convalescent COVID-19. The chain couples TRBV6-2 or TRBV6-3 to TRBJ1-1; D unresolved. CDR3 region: CASSSWTSEAFF. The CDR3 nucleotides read TGTGCCAGCAGTTCTTGGACTTCGGAAGCTTTCTTT.